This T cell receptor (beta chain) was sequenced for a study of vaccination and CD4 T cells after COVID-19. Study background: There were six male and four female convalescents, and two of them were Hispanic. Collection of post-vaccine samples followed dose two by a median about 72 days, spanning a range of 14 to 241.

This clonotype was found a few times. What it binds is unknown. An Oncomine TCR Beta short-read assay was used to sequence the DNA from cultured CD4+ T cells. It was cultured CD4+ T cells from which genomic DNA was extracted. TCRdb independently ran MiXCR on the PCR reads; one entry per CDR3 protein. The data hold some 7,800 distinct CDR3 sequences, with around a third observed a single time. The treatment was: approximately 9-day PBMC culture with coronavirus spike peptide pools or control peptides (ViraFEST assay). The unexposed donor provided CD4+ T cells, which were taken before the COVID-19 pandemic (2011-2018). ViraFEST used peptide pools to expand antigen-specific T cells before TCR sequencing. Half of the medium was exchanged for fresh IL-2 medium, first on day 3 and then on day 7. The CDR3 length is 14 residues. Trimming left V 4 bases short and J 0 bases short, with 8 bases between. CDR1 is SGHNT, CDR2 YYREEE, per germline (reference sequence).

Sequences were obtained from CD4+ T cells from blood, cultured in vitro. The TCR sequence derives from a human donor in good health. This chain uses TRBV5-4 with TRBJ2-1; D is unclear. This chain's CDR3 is CASSLPGSYNEQFF. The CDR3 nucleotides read TGTGCCAGCAGCCTGCCGGGCTCCTACAATGAGCAGTTCTTC. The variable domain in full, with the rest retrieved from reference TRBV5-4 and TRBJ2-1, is ETGVTQSPTHLIKTRGQQVTLRCSSQSGHNTVSWYQQALGQGPQFIFQYYREEENGRGNFPPRFSGLQFPNYSSELNVNALELDDSALYLCASSLPGSYNEQFFGPGTRLTVL.